Shown below are 31 T cell receptor beta chains from a single sample sequenced in a study of T cell responses to AZD1222 COVID-19 vaccine. Assay: immunoSEQ multiplex PCR; the TCRdb copy retains only in-frame clones and omits some. This repertoire shows more than 110,000 clones, about 86% found once; its top ten account for about 3.5%. The source material was peripheral blood, sampled on day 0 of AZD1222 vaccination. These receptors were obtained from an adult in good health.

Written as DNA, the CDR3 is TGTGCCATCAGTGAGGGACTAGCGGGAGGTAATGAGCAGTTCTTC. It is translated as CAISEGLAGGNEQFF. This chain links TRBV10-3 with TRBJ2-1; 14 bases map to TRBD2. Germline V gene data show CDR1 as ENHRY and CDR2 as SYGVKD. The V segment lost 2 bases and the J segment 7 bases; nucleotides outside the gene matches: 1. The length of the CDR3 is 15 residues.

This chain uses TRBV7-2 with TRBJ2-7; TRBD1 aligns across 10 bases. This CDR3 is 14 amino acids long. CDR1 SGHTA and CDR2 FQGNSA come from the germline V gene. Trimming at V came to 4 bases and at J to 2 bases, leaving 2 bases not matched to a gene. The DNA for the CDR3 is TGTGCCAGCAGCTCCGGGACAGGGGCCTACGAGCAGTACTTC. This gives the protein CASSSGTGAYEQYF.

This clone appeared a single time. V and J are TRBV27 and TRBJ1-3, with TRBD1 matching over 7 bases. Germline V gene data show CDR1 as MNHEY and CDR2 as SMNVEV (reference sequence). The CDR3 is made up of 17 amino acids. Losses at the gene ends were 0 bases for V and 3 bases for J; bases not matched to a gene: 8. The CDR3 loop reads CASSLSGLTGNGNTIYF. In nucleotides, the CDR3 is TGTGCCAGCAGTTTATCAGGGCTGACAGGGAATGGAAACACCATATATTTT.

The chain combines TRBV19 with TRBJ2-3; D is ambiguous. Germline loops: CDR1 LNHDA, CDR2 SQIVND (reference sequence). The CDR3 runs 13 residues. Trimming removed 5 bases at V and 4 bases at J, with 10 bases between. CDR3 amino acids: CASSPPGPDTQYF. CDR3 DNA: TGTGCCAGTAGTCCCCCAGGACCAGATACGCAGTATTTT.

This clone showed up just once. The chain recombines TRBV5-4 with TRBJ2-3; TRBD2 aligns across 9 bases. Germline assignment: CDR1 SGHNT and CDR2 YYREEE (reference sequence). CDR3 size: 16 residues. Losses at the gene ends were 0 bases for V and 6 bases for J; bases not matched to a gene: 8. CDR3 nucleotide sequence: TGTGCCAGCAGCTTGGCGGGGGTAGCGGGGGCCGATACGCAGTATTTT. This sequence encodes CASSLAGVAGADTQYF. Full variable domain (outside the CDR3, taken from reference TRBV5-4 and TRBJ2-3): ETGVTQSPTHLIKTRGQQVTLRCSSQSGHNTVSWYQQALGQGPQFIFQYYREEENGRGNFPPRFSGLQFPNYSSELNVNALELDDSALYLCASSLAGVAGADTQYFGPGTRLTVL.

The chain combines TRBV23-1 with TRBJ1-1; D remains unclear. TRBV23-1 is marked as an open reading frame, function uncertain. The CDR3 loop spans 12 amino acids. V gave up 3 bases and J gave up 9 bases, with 11 bases separating them. Here the CDR3 reads CASSHDKPKAFF. The DNA for the CDR3 is TGCGCCAGCAGTCACGATAAGCCCAAAGCTTTCTTT.

The V gene is TRBV28, the J gene TRBJ1-1; 8 positions agree with TRBD1. J gave up 11 bases and V 7 bases, and 24 bases lay outside the gene matches. The CDR3 totals 17 residues. Germline V lookup: CDR1 MDHEN, CDR2 SYDVKM. The CDR3 DNA reads TGTGCCAGCAATTCTTTCGGACAGCCGGAGCGTTGGGACAGGGCTTTCTTT. This sequence encodes CASNSFGQPERWDRAFF.

The V and J genes are TRBV6-5 and TRBJ2-1, with no clear D. CDR3 length: 12 amino acids. Germline assignment: CDR1 MNHEY and CDR2 SVGAGI. V gave up 9 bases and J gave up 0 bases, with 6 bases separating them. For the CDR3, the DNA is TGTGCCAGTCGCGGCTCCTACAATGAGCAGTTCTTC. It is translated as CASRGSYNEQFF.

V is TRBV18 and J is TRBJ1-2, with D unclear. The germline V gene has CDR1 KGHSH and CDR2 LQKENI. V shed 2 bases and J shed 6 bases, with 7 bases lying between them. The CDR3 has 12 residues. CDR3: CASSPTQDGYTF. The CDR3 nucleotides are TGTGCCAGCTCACCAACTCAGGATGGCTACACCTTC.

The chain couples TRBV6-5 to TRBJ1-5; 10 positions match TRBD1. The CDR3 consists of 16 residues. J was trimmed by 6 bases and V by 4 bases; bases with no gene match: 9. The germline V gene has CDR1 MNHEY and CDR2 SVGAGI. The DNA for the CDR3 is TGTGCCAGCAGTTTATCCGGGACAGGGGACGGTCAGCCCCAGCATTTT. It translates to CASSLSGTGDGQPQHF.

The V gene is TRBV30, the J gene TRBJ1-3; unclear D gene. Trimming left V 1 base short and J 4 bases short, with 11 bases between. CDR3 length equals 14 residues. Germline CDR1 GTSNPN, CDR2 SVGIG (reference sequence). Written as DNA, the CDR3 is TGTGCCTGGAGTGCGCCCGGAATCGGAAACACCATATATTTT. Translation gives CAWSAPGIGNTIYF.

The chain combines TRBV5-8 with TRBJ1-2; unclear D gene. The CDR3 loop spans 13 amino acids. Trimming pared 4 bases from V and 4 bases from J, leaving 11 bases between. Germline values: CDR1 SGHTS, CDR2 YDEGEE. CDR3 amino acids: CASSADGSYGYTF. For the CDR3, the DNA is TGTGCCAGCAGCGCCGACGGTTCCTATGGCTACACCTTC.

V usage is TRBV6-1 and J usage is TRBJ1-5; D gene unclear. Trimming pared 1 base from V and 6 bases from J, leaving 7 bases between. The CDR3 covers 13 residues. Germline CDR1 MNHNS, CDR2 SASEGT. CDR3 loop: CASSEVRFQPQHF. CDR3 DNA: TGTGCCAGCAGTGAAGTTCGGTTTCAGCCCCAGCATTTT.

The chain is built from TRBV4-3 and TRBJ1-5; 12 positions agree with TRBD1. Germline assignment: CDR1 LGHNA and CDR2 YSLEER. The CDR3 extends over 15 amino acids. Trimming at V came to 3 bases and at J to 6 bases, leaving 3 bases not matched to a gene. The CDR3 bases are TGCGCCAGCAGCCAGGGGACAGGGGGCGGTCAGCCCCAGCATTTT. Its protein is CASSQGTGGGQPQHF.

This clone was seen just once. The rearrangement joins TRBV6-5 to TRBJ2-7; 8 nucleotides align to TRBD1. Germline lookup yields CDR1 MNHEY and CDR2 SVGAGI. This CDR3 is built from 14 residues. V lost 6 bases to trimming and J lost 7 bases; unmatched junction nucleotides: 11. DNA for the CDR3: TGTGCCAGCAGACCCGGACAGGGTGAGGGGGAGCAGTACTTC. Amino acids: CASRPGQGEGEQYF.

The chain has TRBV27 and TRBJ1-2, with TRBD1 identical over 7 bases. The J segment lost 4 bases and the V segment lost 2 bases, leaving 7 bases of the junction unmatched. The CDR3 runs to 15 residues. CDR1 is MNHEY, CDR2 SMNVEV, per germline (reference sequence). CDR3 loop: CASSLQAGGVYGYTF. In DNA, the CDR3 is TGTGCCAGCAGTTTACAGGCAGGGGGTGTCTATGGCTACACCTTC.

The V and J genes are TRBV5-1 and TRBJ2-3; TRBD2 matches 10 bases. The CDR3 is made up of 15 amino acids. V gave up 1 base and J gave up 4 bases; unmatched junction bases: 3. Germline V CDR1 and CDR2: SGHRS, YFSETQ. CDR3 in DNA: TGCGCCAGCAGCTTGAGGGGACTAGCGTCAGATACGCAGTATTTT. Residues: CASSLRGLASDTQYF.

This chain uses TRBV6-2 or TRBV6-3 with TRBJ1-3, with D tentatively TRBD1 (5 bases). Germline V gene data show CDR1 as MNHEY and CDR2 as SVGEGT. V dropped 2 bases and J dropped 5 bases, with 16 bases sitting between them. The CDR3 runs to 16 residues. The CDR3 loop reads CASSYIRQGARNTIYF. CDR3 DNA sequence: TGTGCCAGCAGTTACATACGCCAGGGTGCCAGAAACACCATATATTTT.

This clone has just a few counts. V usage is TRBV5-1 and J usage is TRBJ1-1; D is perhaps TRBD1 (6 bases). V lost 3 bases, J lost 6 bases, and 15 bases lay in between. The germline CDR1 and CDR2 sequences are SGHRS and YFSETQ. The CDR3 is made up of 14 amino acids. CDR3: CASSSDPGVAEAFF. The CDR3 region has the DNA TGCGCCAGCAGCTCCGATCCAGGGGTGGCTGAAGCTTTCTTT.

The rearrangement uses TRBV6-2 or TRBV6-3 and TRBJ1-2; D unresolved. The CDR3 runs 13 residues. Germline V lookup: CDR1 MNHEY, CDR2 SVGEGT. With 2 bases removed from V and 8 bases from J, the gap between germline ends came to 12 bases. The CDR3 is CASSYVKGEGYTF. Written as DNA, the CDR3 is TGTGCCAGCAGTTACGTAAAGGGTGAGGGCTACACCTTC.

This chain connects TRBV11-2 to TRBJ2-7, with D unresolved. Trimming removed 1 base at V and 0 bases at J, with 10 bases between. The CDR3 loop spans 15 amino acids. Germline CDR1 reads SGHAT; CDR2 reads FQNNGV. Here the CDR3 DNA reads TGTGCCAGCAGCTTAGGCACCAGGAGCTCCTACGAGCAGTACTTC. It is translated as CASSLGTRSSYEQYF.

The chain employs TRBV6-2 or TRBV6-3 and TRBJ1-6; D remains unclear. Germline V gene data show CDR1 as MNHEY and CDR2 as SVGEGT. Trimming shortened V by 5 bases and J by 10 bases, and 18 bases separated the two germline ends. The CDR3 covers 15 residues. The CDR3 DNA sequence: TGTGCCAGCAGTAACGCTCCCCCAGCGGAGTCACCCCTCCACTTT. It is translated as CASSNAPPAESPLHF.

The chain carries TRBV6-4 and TRBJ2-1, with D perhaps matching TRBD2 (7 bases). The CDR3 runs to 15 residues. The V gene lost 0 bases and the J gene lost 4 bases, with 10 bases spanning the gap. CDR1 and CDR2 (germline): MRHNA, SNTAGT. The CDR3 bases are TGTGCCAGCAGTGACTCAGGGGGGGATTACAATGAGCAGTTCTTC. Protein sequence: CASSDSGGDYNEQFF.

This sequence joins TRBV9 and TRBJ2-2; no definite D call. This CDR3 contains 12 residues. Trimming took 2 bases from V and 8 from J, leaving 7 bases between them. CDR1 and CDR2 (germline): SGDLS, YYNGEE. CDR3 protein: CASSVEWGELFF. Written as DNA, the CDR3 is TGTGCCAGCAGCGTGGAATGGGGGGAGCTGTTTTTT.

This clone was counted once. The chain employs TRBV7-6 and TRBJ2-2; 7 bases fit TRBD1. V trimming: 4 bases; J trimming: 1 base; junction bases outside the gene matches: 3. Germline lookup yields CDR1 SGHVS and CDR2 FNYEAQ. This CDR3 comprises 15 residues. The CDR3 protein is CASSSRQGNTGELFF. The CDR3 DNA reads as TGTGCCAGCAGCTCTCGACAGGGGAACACCGGGGAGCTGTTTTTT. Full variable domain (outside the CDR3, taken from reference TRBV7-6 and TRBJ2-2): GAGVSQSPRYKVTKRGQDVALRCDPISGHVSLYWYRQALGQGPEFLTYFNYEAQQDKSGLPNDRFSAERPEGSISTLTIQRTEQRDSAMYRCASSSRQGNTGELFFGEGSRLTVL.

V usage is TRBV10-3 and J usage is TRBJ2-1, with TRBD2 matching over 11 bases. Germline V lookup: CDR1 ENHRY, CDR2 SYGVKD. The CDR3 is made up of 14 amino acids. V gave up 11 bases and J gave up 8 bases; unmatched junction bases: 11. The CDR3 region has the DNA TGTGCCCACAGTACTAGCGGGAGTTCGGATGAGCAGTTCTTC. This encodes CAHSTSGSSDEQFF.

This chain links TRBV5-4 with TRBJ1-1; no firm D call. This CDR3 has 12 residues. Trimming cost V 4 bases and J 3 bases, with 7 bases left between them. Looked up from germline, CDR1 is SGHNT and CDR2 is YYREEE (reference sequence). The CDR3, as DNA: TGTGCCAGCAGCCTCCAGGACACTGAAGCTTTCTTT. It codes for CASSLQDTEAFF.

This clone was seen only once. The V gene is TRBV7-8, the J gene TRBJ2-7; D is ambiguous. The V end was cut by 4 bases, the J end by 3 bases, with 4 bases between. The length of the CDR3 is 11 residues. The germline CDR1 and CDR2 sequences are SGHVS and FQNEAQ. This chain's CDR3 is CASSSNYEQYF. The DNA of the CDR3 is TGTGCCAGCAGCTCCAACTACGAGCAGTACTTC.

This chain joins TRBV7-9 and TRBJ2-1; the D is unclear. Trimming removed 3 bases from V and 6 bases from J, with 12 bases in between. CDR3 length: 14 residues. The V gene's germline CDR1 is SEHNR and CDR2 FQNEAQ (reference sequence). The CDR3 sequence is CASSFYGHGNEQFF. Here the CDR3 DNA reads TGTGCCAGCAGCTTCTACGGCCACGGCAATGAGCAGTTCTTC.

The V gene is TRBV7-3, the J gene TRBJ2-2, with TRBD2 matching 10 bases. This CDR3 has 13 residues. Losses at the gene ends were 6 bases for V and 6 bases for J; bases not matched to a gene: 1. Germline loops: CDR1 SGHTA, CDR2 FQGTGA. The CDR3 sequence: CASRSGRAGELFF. CDR3 DNA sequence: TGTGCCAGCAGAAGCGGGAGGGCCGGGGAGCTGTTTTTT.

This clone was found once. The rearrangement uses TRBV7-2 and TRBJ2-7; no clear D gene. Germline V gene sequence: CDR1 SGHTA, CDR2 FQGNSA. The CDR3 is 14 residues long. Trimming stripped 2 bases from V and 1 base from J, with 9 bases between. The CDR3 region is CASSLMPGSYEQYF. The CDR3 DNA reads TGTGCCAGCAGCTTAATGCCGGGTTCCTACGAGCAGTACTTC.